The 20 T cell receptor beta chains listed next were all sequenced from one sample in a study of T cells in Graves' hyperthyroidism and ophthalmopathy. RNA transcripts yielded amplified TCR beta CDR3 regions. TCR CDR3 regions were first amplified by RT-PCR with HTBI primers. TCRdb passed the multiplex PCR reads through MiXCR, listing each CDR3 protein once. This table holds approximately 600,000 distinct CDR3 sequences, about 17% found once. Sequencing input: blood. The receptors stem from a woman aged 25 to 45 with Graves' hyperthyroidism.

This clonotype was observed at least ten times. The V gene is TRBV27, the J gene TRBJ1-1; 9 bases line up with TRBD1. The CDR3 covers 15 residues. V shed 4 bases and J 3 bases; nucleotides not matched to a gene: 6. Germline CDR1 reads MNHEY; CDR2 reads SMNVEV (reference sequence). The CDR3 bases are TGTGCCAGCAGTTCCTTACAGGGGGCCGACACTGAAGCTTTCTTT. The encoded protein is CASSSLQGADTEAFF.

Concerning this clonotype itself: A much larger clone differs from this one at a single base, so this may be a read error. The rearrangement links TRBV3-1 to TRBJ2-1; D ambiguous. V gave up 7 bases and J gave up 8 bases, with 12 bases separating them. This CDR3 spans 12 amino acids. In germline, CDR1 is LGHDT, CDR2 YNNKEL (reference sequence). CDR3 sequence reads: CASTSRSYEQFF. CDR3 sequence (DNA): TGTGCCAGCACCTCTCGGAGCTATGAGCAGTTCTTC.

This chain uses TRBV18 with TRBJ2-7; tentatively, D is TRBD1 (6 bases). Germline assignment: CDR1 KGHSH and CDR2 LQKENI. The CDR3 is 18 residues long. V was cut by 1 base and J by 0 bases, with 19 bases left in between. CDR3 protein: CASSPRSRTVKSSYEQYF. The CDR3 DNA reads TGTGCCAGCTCACCACGATCTAGGACAGTTAAAAGCTCCTACGAGCAGTACTTC.

The table lists this clonotype with many counts. The genes are TRBV11-1 and TRBJ2-1, with 14 bases fitting TRBD2. With V trimmed by 4 bases and J by 8 bases, 13 bases remained unmatched. Per germline, CDR1 SGHAT and CDR2 FQDESV (reference sequence). The CDR3 is made up of 18 amino acids. CDR3 amino acids: CASSYPWTSGRPSDEQFF. The CDR3 DNA sequence: TGTGCCAGCAGCTACCCGTGGACTAGCGGGAGGCCTAGCGATGAGCAGTTCTTC.

This clonotype was seen at least ten times. V usage is TRBV24-1 and J usage is TRBJ2-1, with 7 bases fitting TRBD2. The CDR3 has 17 residues. V dropped 3 bases and J dropped 6; count of bases not matched to a gene: 13. From germline, CDR1 is KGHDR and CDR2 SFDVKD. The CDR3 sequence: CATSDPAGLGLSNEQFF. The CDR3 DNA is TGTGCCACCAGTGATCCAGCGGGATTGGGACTGAGCAATGAGCAGTTCTTC.

The chain links TRBV4-1 to TRBJ2-6; D not resolved. CDR1 MGHRA and CDR2 YSYEKL come from the germline V gene. Trimming left V 3 bases short and J 4 bases short, with 10 bases between. This CDR3 contains 15 residues. The CDR3 DNA reads as TGCGCCAGCAGCCACCGCCAGGCCGGGGCCAACGTCCTGACTTTC. It encodes CASSHRQAGANVLTF.

This clonotype appeared a few times. The V call is TRBV6-1, the J call TRBJ1-2; maybe TRBD1 (6 bases). Germline CDR1 reads MNHNS; CDR2 reads SASEGT. The V end lost 5 bases, the J end lost 8 bases, and 15 bases lay between the germline ends. CDR3 size: 13 residues. The chain's CDR3 is CASSIRQDVGYTF. CDR3 sequence (DNA): TGTGCCAGCAGTATCAGACAGGACGTGGGCTACACCTTC.

This clonotype was picked up a small number of times. The chain employs TRBV6-2 or TRBV6-3 and TRBJ1-4, with 8 bases matching TRBD1. CDR1 and CDR2 from the germline V gene are MNHEY and SVGEGT. V lost 2 bases to trimming and J lost 5 bases; unmatched junction nucleotides: 7. The CDR3 length is 16 residues. CDR3 loop: CASSYPGTGLNEKLFF. In DNA form, the CDR3 reads TGTGCCAGCAGTTACCCCGGGACAGGACTAAATGAAAAACTGTTTTTT.

This clonotype was seen ten or more times. This sequence joins TRBV12-3 or TRBV12-4 and TRBJ1-2; D is ambiguous. V shed 2 bases and J shed 6 bases, with 13 bases lying between them. This CDR3 is 14 amino acids long. CDR3 nucleotides: TGTGCCAGCAGTTTACAGGTCTCCAGCGATGGCTACACCTTC. As protein: CASSLQVSSDGYTF.

This clonotype was observed at least ten times. The chain links TRBV28 to TRBJ2-1; 9 bases align to TRBD2. Germline loops: CDR1 MDHEN, CDR2 SYDVKM. The CDR3 totals 17 residues. J was trimmed by 5 bases and V by 3 bases; bases with no gene match: 11. As DNA, the CDR3 is TGTGCCAGCAGTTTCGTCTATCTAGCGGGAAGAGACAATGAGCAGTTCTTC. Residues: CASSFVYLAGRDNEQFF. Drawing the rest from reference TRBV28 and TRBJ2-1, the complete variable domain is DVKVTQSSRYLVKRTGEKVFLECVQDMDHENMFWYRQDPGLGLRLIYFSYDVKMKEKGDIPEGYSVSREKKERFSLILESASTNQTSMYLCASSFVYLAGRDNEQFFGPGTRLTVL.

This clonotype was detected only a few times. This rearrangement joins TRBV5-1 to TRBJ2-6; TRBD1 is a possible D gene (6 bases). The V and J ends lost 4 bases and 7 bases respectively, with 18 bases between them. The CDR3 runs to 16 residues. In germline, CDR1 is SGHRS, CDR2 YFSETQ. As DNA, the CDR3 is TGCGCCAGCAGCCCCACCGGGACAACCGTCGCCAACGTCCTGACTTTC. Translating it yields CASSPTGTTVANVLTF.

This clonotype appeared a few times. The chain combines TRBV30 with TRBJ2-2, with unresolved D. Germline V CDR1 and CDR2: GTSNPN, SVGIG (reference sequence). The CDR3 consists of 12 residues. V was shortened by 0 bases and J by 7 bases, with 6 bases between the two germline ends. The CDR3 reads CAWSVVDGELFF. The CDR3, as DNA: TGTGCCTGGAGTGTAGTTGACGGGGAGCTGTTTTTT.

This clonotype was counted between two and nine times. J is TRBJ2-2 and V is TRBV29-1; TRBD1 aligns across 10 bases. CDR3 length: 15 residues. The V gene end was trimmed by 6 bases and the J gene end by 2 bases; junction bases not matched to a gene: 6. Germline assignment: CDR1 SQVTM and CDR2 ANQGSEA. CDR3 loop: CSVKRQGANTGELFF. The CDR3 region has the DNA TGCAGCGTCAAAAGACAGGGGGCAAACACCGGGGAGCTGTTTTTT.

The gene calls are TRBV6-1 and TRBJ2-7, with 10 bases identical to TRBD2. This CDR3 is built from 14 residues. V lost 7 bases to trimming and J lost 3 bases; unmatched junction nucleotides: 6. Germline CDR1 is MNHNS and CDR2 is SASEGT. This chain's CDR3 is CASKRLAGGYEQYF. CDR3 DNA sequence: TGTGCCAGCAAACGATTAGCGGGAGGCTACGAGCAGTACTTC.

The genes are TRBV20-1 and TRBJ2-6; possible D gene TRBD1, 7 bases. The germline V and J ends were trimmed by 3 bases and 2 bases, with 23 bases remaining between them. The CDR3 is made up of 19 amino acids. Germline loops: CDR1 DFQATT, CDR2 SNEGSKA (reference sequence). The CDR3 nucleotides are TGCAGTGCTAGGGGGGCTCCGGAGGGGGCGGGTACTGGGGCCAACGTCCTGACTTTC. Protein sequence: CSARGAPEGAGTGANVLTF.

This clonotype was recorded many times. V and J are TRBV7-2 and TRBJ2-7; TRBD2 might be the D (5 bases). This CDR3 is 15 amino acids long. In germline, CDR1 is SGHTA, CDR2 FQGNSA. Trimming pared 2 bases from V and 2 bases from J, leaving 13 bases between. For the CDR3, the DNA is TGTGCCAGCAGCTTAAGCTTCGCGGAGGCCTACGAGCAGTACTTC. Its protein is CASSLSFAEAYEQYF.

The genes are TRBV7-8 and TRBJ1-5; 7 bases are a match to TRBD1. The CDR3 length is 13 residues. Trimming at V came to 8 bases and at J to 3 bases, leaving 4 bases not matched to a gene. CDR1 and CDR2 (germline): SGHVS, FQNEAQ. Here the CDR3 DNA reads TGTGCCAGCGACAGGGAGACCAATCAGCCCCAGCATTTT. This sequence encodes CASDRETNQPQHF.

Worth noting for this clonotype: A much more abundant neighbour one base away suggests this may be a read error. The V gene is TRBV10-3, the J gene TRBJ2-1; TRBD2 agrees at 11 bases. Germline CDR1 ENHRY, CDR2 SYGVKD. The CDR3 covers 17 residues. CDR3 in DNA: TGTGCCACCAGTGAGTCGACAAGGACTAGCGGGTACAATGAGCAGTTCTTC. Protein: CATSESTRTSGYNEQFF.

This clonotype was detected only a few times. The chain has TRBV20-1 and TRBJ2-1; 13 bases are a match to TRBD2. Looked up from germline, CDR1 is DFQATT and CDR2 is SNEGSKA (reference sequence). The V segment lost 4 bases and the J segment 11 bases; nucleotides outside the gene matches: 8. The CDR3 length is 14 residues. CDR3 amino acids: CSATGLAGANKQFF. In DNA form, the CDR3 reads TGCAGTGCTACCGGACTAGCGGGAGCAAATAAGCAGTTCTTC.

This clonotype was recorded many times. The chain joins TRBV18 to TRBJ2-7; D is unresolved. Germline assignment: CDR1 KGHSH and CDR2 LQKENI. V lost 1 base to trimming and J lost 5 bases, with 9 bases between them. The CDR3 sequence is 13 residues long. As DNA, the CDR3 is TGTGCCAGCTCACCACTAGCAGTCGACGAGCAGTACTTC. It translates to CASSPLAVDEQYF.